The 26 T cell receptor beta chains below come from one sample, sequenced in a study of blood T cell repertoires in COVID-19. Sequenced by immunoSEQ multiplex PCR; TCRdb stores in-frame clones only, minus some. The sample lists about 220,000 clones, around 88% occurring once. Material: PBMCs or T cells enriched from blood (not recorded which). The receptor set was obtained from a woman aged 40 to 49 with acute COVID-19.

CDR3 sequence (DNA): TGTGCCAGCAGTTTTGGCGGGAGTGGCTACACCTTC. As protein: CASSFGGSGYTF. The rearrangement uses TRBV12-3 or TRBV12-4 and TRBJ1-2, with no clear D. The CDR3 loop spans 12 amino acids. Trimming shortened V by 3 bases and J by 7 bases, and 9 bases separated the two germline ends.

The chain carries TRBV27 and TRBJ2-7; possibly TRBD1 for D (5 bases). The germline V and J ends were trimmed by 4 bases and 1 base, with 11 bases remaining between them. The V gene's germline CDR1 is MNHEY and CDR2 SMNVEV (reference sequence). This CDR3 comprises 14 residues. CDR3 in amino acids: CASSSGRGSYEQYV. CDR3 DNA: TGTGCCAGCAGTTCAGGGCGCGGATCCTACGAGCAGTACGTC.

As for this clone: Other DNA sequences in the sample encode the same CDR3. J is TRBJ1-2 and V is TRBV12-3 or TRBV12-4; a possible D gene is TRBD1 (6 bases). This CDR3 is built from 13 residues. The V gene lost 2 bases and the J gene lost 2 bases, with 6 bases spanning the gap. The CDR3 region has the DNA TGTGCCAGCAGTTTACAGGGGAACTATGGCTACACCTTC. Translating gives CASSLQGNYGYTF.

The chain joins TRBV10-3 to TRBJ1-5, with D hard to call. Germline loops: CDR1 ENHRY, CDR2 SYGVKD. Trimming stripped 4 bases from V and 4 bases from J, with 11 bases between. This CDR3 is 14 amino acids long. The CDR3 sequence is CAISGPGGNQPQHF. Written as DNA, the CDR3 is TGTGCCATCAGTGGACCGGGAGGGAATCAGCCCCAGCATTTT.

As for this clone: Other DNA sequences in this specimen translate into the identical CDR3. This sequence joins TRBV27 and TRBJ1-2; tentatively, D is TRBD1 (5 bases). Between the trimmed V and J ends, which lost 2 bases and 2 bases, there was a span of 9 bases. The CDR3 runs to 14 residues. CDR1 MNHEY and CDR2 SMNVEV come from the germline V gene (reference sequence). For the CDR3, the DNA is TGTGCCAGCAGTTTACAAGGGGCCAACTATGGCTACACCTTC. It encodes CASSLQGANYGYTF.

The J gene is TRBJ2-5, the V gene TRBV24-1; 10 bases are a match to TRBD2. Trimming took 4 bases from V and 1 from J; bases not matched to a gene: 2. The CDR3 length is 15 residues. Germline V lookup: CDR1 KGHDR, CDR2 SFDVKD. The CDR3 spells CATSDRTSGQETQYF. CDR3 sequence (DNA): TGTGCCACCAGTGACAGGACTAGCGGCCAAGAGACCCAGTACTTC.

This clone appeared a few times. The V and J genes are TRBV5-1 and TRBJ2-5; D is unclear. V dropped 0 bases and J dropped 14 bases, with 8 bases sitting between them. CDR1 SGHRS and CDR2 YFSETQ come from the germline V gene. CDR3 length: 10 residues. CDR3 residues: CASSLGAAYF. CDR3 DNA sequence: TGCGCCAGCAGCTTGGGGGCCGCATACTTC.

V gene TRBV10-3 combines with J gene TRBJ2-7; TRBD2 matches at 7 bases. This CDR3 comprises 14 residues. Germline V gene lookup returns CDR1 ENHRY and CDR2 SYGVKD. Trimming cost V 7 bases and J 4 bases; bases outside gene matches: 10. CDR3 residues: CAITPGEGMYEQYF. In DNA, the CDR3 is TGTGCCATCACCCCCGGGGAGGGAATGTACGAGCAGTACTTC.

The V call is TRBV5-8, the J call TRBJ2-1, with D perhaps matching TRBD2 (5 bases). Germline V gene sequence: CDR1 SGHTS, CDR2 YDEGEE. This CDR3 is 15 amino acids long. The germline V and J ends were trimmed by 4 bases and 7 bases, with 18 bases remaining between them. The CDR3 region has the DNA TGTGCCAGCAGCGGCGGACTGGACGGGCGGAATGAGCAGTTCTTC. It is translated as CASSGGLDGRNEQFF. Filled out from reference TRBV5-8 and TRBJ2-1, the complete variable domain reads EAGVTQSPTHLIKTRGQQATLRCSPISGHTSVYWYQQALGLGLQFLLWYDEGEERNRGNFPPRFSGRQFPNYSSELNVNALELEDSALYLCASSGGLDGRNEQFFGPGTRLTVL.

V gene TRBV5-1 combines with J gene TRBJ1-2; D not resolved. V was trimmed by 4 bases and J by 6 bases, leaving 7 bases between them. This CDR3 comprises 11 residues. Germline V gene sequence: CDR1 SGHRS, CDR2 YFSETQ. CDR3 DNA sequence: TGCGCCAGCAGCAACTTCGATGGCTACACCTTC. This encodes CASSNFDGYTF.

The CDR3 here is CSVESQDEAFF. The CDR3 nucleotides read TGCAGCGTTGAAAGCCAGGATGAAGCTTTCTTT. The rearrangement uses TRBV29-1 and TRBJ1-1; D unresolved. Germline V gene sequence: CDR1 SQVTM, CDR2 ANQGSEA. The germline V and J ends were trimmed by 2 bases and 7 bases, with 8 bases remaining between them. This CDR3 comprises 11 residues.

The chain uses TRBV10-1 and TRBJ1-1; 7 bases are a match to TRBD1. This CDR3 contains 16 residues. The trim removed 6 bases at V and 0 bases at J, leaving 10 bases unmatched. The germline V gene has CDR1 WNHNN and CDR2 SYGVQD (reference sequence). This CDR3 reads CASSTTTGQMNTEAFF. CDR3 DNA: TGCGCCAGCAGCACAACTACGGGACAGATGAACACTGAAGCTTTCTTT.

The chain is built from TRBV19 and TRBJ2-1; 11 nucleotides agree with TRBD2. The CDR3 covers 14 residues. The germline gives CDR1 LNHDA, CDR2 SQIVND (reference sequence). Trimming removed 5 bases from V and 8 bases from J; junction bases left unmatched: 5. CDR3 protein: CASSLLAGVYEQFF. The CDR3 DNA follows: TGTGCCAGTAGTTTACTAGCGGGAGTATATGAGCAGTTCTTC. Full variable domain (missing parts from reference TRBV19 and TRBJ2-1): DGGITQSPKYLFRKEGQNVTLSCEQNLNHDAMYWYRQDPGQGLRLIYYSQIVNDFQKGDIAEGYSVSREKKESFPLTVTSAQKNPTAFYLCASSLLAGVYEQFFGPGTRLTVL.

As DNA, the CDR3 is TGTGCCAGCTCGCAGATCACTGGCGGCCCCGAAACTAGCACAGATACGCAGTATTTT. It codes for CASSQITGGPETSTDTQYF. This chain joins TRBV18 and TRBJ2-3; D call uncertain. CDR3 size: 19 residues. Trimming took off 6 bases at V and 0 bases at J, with 25 bases between the two ends. Looked up from germline, CDR1 is KGHSH and CDR2 is LQKENI.

J is TRBJ2-1 and V is TRBV4-3; 7 positions agree with TRBD1. V lost 3 bases, J lost 5 bases, and 7 bases stayed unmatched. CDR3 size: 15 residues. Germline CDR1 and CDR2: LGHNA and YSLEER. For the CDR3, the DNA is TGCGCCAGCAGCCACCGACAGGGCTTAAACAATGAGCAGTTCTTC. It codes for CASSHRQGLNNEQFF.

The chain recombines TRBV29-1 with TRBJ2-5; a possible D gene is TRBD2 (6 bases). Germline-derived CDR1 and CDR2 are SQVTM and ANQGSEA. CDR3 length: 15 residues. V was cut by 0 bases and J by 4 bases, with 15 bases left in between. The chain's CDR3 is CSVEDRGLNLETQYF. The CDR3 nucleotides read TGCAGCGTTGAAGATAGGGGACTCAACCTAGAGACCCAGTACTTC.

The gene calls are TRBV9 and TRBJ2-1; TRBD1 agrees at 12 bases. Germline lookup yields CDR1 SGDLS and CDR2 YYNGEE. This CDR3 is built from 16 residues. Losses at the gene ends were 3 bases for V and 6 bases for J; bases not matched to a gene: 7. CDR3 in DNA: TGTGCCAGCAGCGCCCGGGGACAGGGGGCGGGCAATGAGCAGTTCTTC. It specifies CASSARGQGAGNEQFF. Variable domain in full (rest from reference TRBV9 and TRBJ2-1): DSGVTQTPKHLITATGQRVTLRCSPRSGDLSVYWYQQSLDQGLQFLIQYYNGEERAKGNILERFSAQQFPDLHSELNLSSLELGDSALYFCASSARGQGAGNEQFFGPGTRLTVL.

The chain couples TRBV15 to TRBJ2-2; TRBD1 is a possible D gene (7 bases). CDR3 size: 19 residues. Germline CDR1 reads LNHNV; CDR2 reads YYDKDF (reference sequence). Trimming pared 1 base from V and 4 bases from J, leaving 22 bases between. The CDR3 sequence is CATSRADLTGRLRTGELFF. The CDR3 nucleotides read TGTGCCACCAGCAGAGCAGATCTGACAGGGAGGCTACGCACCGGGGAGCTGTTTTTT.

This chain's CDR3 is CASSTPFGYNEQFF. As DNA, the CDR3 is TGTGCCAGCAGCACCCCTTTCGGGTACAATGAGCAGTTCTTC. The chain couples TRBV7-2 to TRBJ2-1; D remains unclear. V was pared by 5 bases and J by 4 bases, with 12 bases between. The CDR3 covers 14 residues. Germline V gene sequence: CDR1 SGHTA, CDR2 FQGNSA.

The rearrangement uses TRBV30 and TRBJ2-5; TRBD2 matches at 10 bases. This CDR3 spans 14 amino acids. Germline CDR1 is GTSNPN and CDR2 is SVGIG (reference sequence). The V gene end was trimmed by 1 base and the J gene end by 3 bases; junction bases not matched to a gene: 2. CDR3 loop: CAWSDGLAEETQYF. The CDR3, as DNA: TGTGCCTGGAGTGATGGACTAGCGGAAGAGACCCAGTACTTC.

The chain employs TRBV7-9 and TRBJ1-2, with D unresolved. The V gene lost 1 base and the J gene lost 3 bases, with 15 bases spanning the gap. The CDR3 consists of 16 residues. Per the germline V gene, CDR1 is SEHNR and CDR2 is FQNEAQ (reference sequence). CDR3 residues: CASSLGGLGRDYGYTF. The DNA of the CDR3 is TGTGCCAGCAGCTTAGGAGGGCTGGGAAGAGACTATGGCTACACCTTC.

The chain links TRBV5-6 to TRBJ1-6, with a tentative D call TRBD1 (5 bases). Trimming stripped 4 bases from V and 9 bases from J, with 14 bases between. CDR1 SGHDT and CDR2 YYEEEE come from the germline V gene. The CDR3 runs to 14 residues. The CDR3 reads CASSVAGPGSPLHF. Written as DNA, the CDR3 is TGTGCCAGCAGCGTTGCGGGGCCTGGTTCACCCCTCCACTTT.

The chain links TRBV30 to TRBJ2-7; perhaps TRBD2 as D (5 bases). Trimming took off 4 bases at V and 4 bases at J, with 11 bases between the two ends. Germline CDR1 is GTSNPN and CDR2 is SVGIG (reference sequence). CDR3 size: 12 residues. CDR3 in amino acids: CAWNRGVYEQYF. CDR3 nucleotide sequence: TGTGCCTGGAACCGGGGAGTGTACGAGCAGTACTTC.

The chain uses TRBV11-2 and TRBJ1-5; 7 bases map to TRBD1. The length of the CDR3 is 14 residues. Looked up from germline, CDR1 is SGHAT and CDR2 is FQNNGV. The trim removed 2 bases at V and 7 bases at J, leaving 5 bases unmatched. The CDR3 DNA sequence: TGTGCCAGCAGCTTATCACAGGGGTTCCAGCCCCAGCATTTT. Its translation is CASSLSQGFQPQHF.

The chain couples TRBV30 to TRBJ1-2; perhaps TRBD1 as D (6 bases). There are 13 residues in the CDR3. CDR1 and CDR2 (germline): GTSNPN, SVGIG (reference sequence). Trimming removed 1 base at V and 7 bases at J, with 13 bases between. CDR3 DNA sequence: TGTGCCTGGAGTGGCCAGGGGCTTGGTGGCTACACCTTC. Residues: CAWSGQGLGGYTF.

V and J are TRBV2 and TRBJ1-5, with D possibly matching TRBD1 (6 bases). The germline V gene has CDR1 SNHLY and CDR2 FYNNEI. The CDR3 is made up of 15 amino acids. Trimming stripped 3 bases from V and 12 bases from J, with 21 bases between. The CDR3 DNA reads as TGTGCCAGCAGTGATCGGGGGGGGCAGGGACTGCGCCAGCATTTT. Protein product: CASSDRGGQGLRQHF.